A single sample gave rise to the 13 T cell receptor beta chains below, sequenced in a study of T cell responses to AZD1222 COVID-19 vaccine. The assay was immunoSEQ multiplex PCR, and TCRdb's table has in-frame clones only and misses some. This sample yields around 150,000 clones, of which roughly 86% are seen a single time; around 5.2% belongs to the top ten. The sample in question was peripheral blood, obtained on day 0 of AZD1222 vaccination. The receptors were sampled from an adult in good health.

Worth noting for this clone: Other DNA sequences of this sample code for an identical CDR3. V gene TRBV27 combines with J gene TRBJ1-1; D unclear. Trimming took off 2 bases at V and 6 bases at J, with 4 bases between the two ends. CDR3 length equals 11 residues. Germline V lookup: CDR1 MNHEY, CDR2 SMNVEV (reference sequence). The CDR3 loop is CASSLGAEAFF. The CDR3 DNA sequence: TGTGCCAGCAGTTTAGGGGCTGAAGCTTTCTTT.

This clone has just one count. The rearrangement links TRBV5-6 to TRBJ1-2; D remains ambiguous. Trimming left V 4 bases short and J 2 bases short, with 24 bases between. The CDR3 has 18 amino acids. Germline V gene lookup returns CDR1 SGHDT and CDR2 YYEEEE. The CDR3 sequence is CASSPLGSDEEENYGYTF. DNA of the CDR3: TGTGCCAGCAGCCCCCTTGGATCGGACGAGGAGGAAAACTATGGCTACACCTTC. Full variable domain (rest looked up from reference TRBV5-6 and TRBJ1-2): DAGVTQSPTHLIKTRGQQVTLRCSPKSGHDTVSWYQQALGQGPQFIFQYYEEEERQRGNFPDRFSGHQFPNYSSELNVNALLLGDSALYLCASSPLGSDEEENYGYTFGSGTRLTVV.

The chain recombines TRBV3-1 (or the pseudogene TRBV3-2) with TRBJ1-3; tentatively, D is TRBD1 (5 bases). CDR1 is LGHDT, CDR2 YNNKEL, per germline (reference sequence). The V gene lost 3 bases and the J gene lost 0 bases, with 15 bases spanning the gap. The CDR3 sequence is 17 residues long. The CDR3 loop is CASSHLPGGVSGNTIYF. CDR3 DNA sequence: TGTGCCAGCAGCCACCTGCCCGGGGGAGTCTCTGGAAACACCATATATTTT.

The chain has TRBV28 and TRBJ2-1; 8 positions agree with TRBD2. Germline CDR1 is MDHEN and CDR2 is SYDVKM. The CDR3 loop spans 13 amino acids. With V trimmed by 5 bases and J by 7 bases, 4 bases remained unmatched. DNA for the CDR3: TGTGCCAGCAGTCCCGGACTAGCTAATGAGCAGTTCTTC. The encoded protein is CASSPGLANEQFF.

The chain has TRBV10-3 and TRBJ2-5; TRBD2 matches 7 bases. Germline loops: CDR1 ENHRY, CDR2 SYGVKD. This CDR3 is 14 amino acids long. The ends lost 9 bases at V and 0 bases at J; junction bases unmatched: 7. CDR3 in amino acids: CAIGYGTNQETQYF. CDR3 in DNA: TGTGCCATTGGATACGGGACTAACCAAGAGACCCAGTACTTC.

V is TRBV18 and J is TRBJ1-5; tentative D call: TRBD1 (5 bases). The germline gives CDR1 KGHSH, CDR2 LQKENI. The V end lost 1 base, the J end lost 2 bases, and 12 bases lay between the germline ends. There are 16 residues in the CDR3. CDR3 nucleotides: TGTGCCAGCTCACCACGGGGGAACTTGGGCAATCAGCCCCAGCATTTT. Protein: CASSPRGNLGNQPQHF.

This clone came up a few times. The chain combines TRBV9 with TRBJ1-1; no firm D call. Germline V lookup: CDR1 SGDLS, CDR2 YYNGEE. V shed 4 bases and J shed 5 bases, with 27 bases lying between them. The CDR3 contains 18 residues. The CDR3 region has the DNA TGTGCCAGCAGCTCCGGGGAGCTAGAGCGAACGGCCCCTACTGAAGCTTTCTTT. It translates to CASSSGELERTAPTEAFF.

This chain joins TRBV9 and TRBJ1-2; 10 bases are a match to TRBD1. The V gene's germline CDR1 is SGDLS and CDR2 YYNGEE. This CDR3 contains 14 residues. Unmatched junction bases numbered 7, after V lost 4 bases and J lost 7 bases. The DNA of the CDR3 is TGTGCCAGCAGCTTAGCGACAGGGGGCTTTGGCTACACCTTC. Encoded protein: CASSLATGGFGYTF. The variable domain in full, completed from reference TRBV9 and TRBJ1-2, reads DSGVTQTPKHLITATGQRVTLRCSPRSGDLSVYWYQQSLDQGLQFLIQYYNGEERAKGNILERFSAQQFPDLHSELNLSSLELGDSALYFCASSLATGGFGYTFGSGTRLTVV.

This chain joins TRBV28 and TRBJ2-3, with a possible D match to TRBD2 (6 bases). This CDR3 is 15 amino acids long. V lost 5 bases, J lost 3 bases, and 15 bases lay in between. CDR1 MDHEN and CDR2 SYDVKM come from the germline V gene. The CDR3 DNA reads TGTGCCAGCAGTGTCGGGACTTTAGAGACAGATACGCAGTATTTT. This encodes CASSVGTLETDTQYF. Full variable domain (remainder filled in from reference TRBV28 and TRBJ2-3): DVKVTQSSRYLVKRTGEKVFLECVQDMDHENMFWYRQDPGLGLRLIYFSYDVKMKEKGDIPEGYSVSREKKERFSLILESASTNQTSMYLCASSVGTLETDTQYFGPGTRLTVL.

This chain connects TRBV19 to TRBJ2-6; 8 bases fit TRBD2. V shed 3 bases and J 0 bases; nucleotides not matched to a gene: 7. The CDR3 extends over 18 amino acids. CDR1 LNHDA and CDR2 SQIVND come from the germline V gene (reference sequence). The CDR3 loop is CASSIRGLVDSGANVLTF. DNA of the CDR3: TGTGCCAGTAGTATCAGGGGACTAGTCGACTCTGGGGCCAACGTCCTGACTTTC.

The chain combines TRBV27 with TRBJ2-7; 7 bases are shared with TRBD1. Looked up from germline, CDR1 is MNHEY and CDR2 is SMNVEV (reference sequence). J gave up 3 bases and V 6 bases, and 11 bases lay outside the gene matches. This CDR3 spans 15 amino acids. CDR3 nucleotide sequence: TGTGCCAGCAGACAACCGGGACAGACTGGCTACGAGCAGTACTTC. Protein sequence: CASRQPGQTGYEQYF.

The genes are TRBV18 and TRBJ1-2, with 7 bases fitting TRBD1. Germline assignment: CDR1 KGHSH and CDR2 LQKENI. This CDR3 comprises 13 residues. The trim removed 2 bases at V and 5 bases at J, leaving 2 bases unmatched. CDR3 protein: CASSPDREYGYTF. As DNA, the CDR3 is TGTGCCAGCTCACCAGACAGGGAGTATGGCTACACCTTC.

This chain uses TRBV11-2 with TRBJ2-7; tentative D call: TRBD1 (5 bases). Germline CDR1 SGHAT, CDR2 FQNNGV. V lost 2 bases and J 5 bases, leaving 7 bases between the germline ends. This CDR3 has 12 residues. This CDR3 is CASSLRTHEQYF. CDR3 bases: TGTGCCAGCAGCTTACGGACACACGAGCAGTACTTC.